This TCR beta chain comes out of a study of blood T cell repertoires in COVID-19. Study details: PBMCs, B-cell-depleted T cells, or T cells were the source of the cDNA or gDNA that made up the material.

Per the original data handling: By means of reference gene primer amplification, nucleated cell counts were estimated. The data were produced by immunoSEQ multiplex PCR, yet TCRdb's version contains in-frame clones alone and is incomplete. V, J and clone size derive from that table, while D and trimming were established from the DNA sequence. The sample carries tens of thousands of clones, roughly 80% recorded once. Germline CDR1 is MGHDK and CDR2 is SYGVNS. J was trimmed by 6 bases and V by 4 bases; bases with no gene match: 6. There are 15 residues in the CDR3. In its sample, this clone was seen many times.

This chain links TRBV25-1 with TRBJ2-5, with 12 bases that match TRBD2. Input material: peripheral blood. The TCR sequence derives from a man older than 75 with COVID-19, enrolled during active disease. The CDR3 loop reads CASSVLAGGGKTQYF. The CDR3 DNA is TGTGCCAGCAGTGTACTAGCGGGGGGCGGGAAGACCCAGTACTTC.